This T cell receptor beta chain is drawn from a study of PD-1 blockade in classical Hodgkin lymphoma. Overall study findings and caveats: It was reported that newly diagnosed patients had less baseline TCR diversity than healthy donors. What caused the repertoire differences, perhaps disease activity or prior therapy, remains undefined.

There was relapse after autologous stem cell transplantation in every patient, and there was variation in brentuximab vedotin exposure. Magnetic negative selection purified CD4+ T cells from thawed PBMCs. Best response was recorded as complete response, partial response or progressive disease. Note on this clone: The antigen remains unidentified.

Assay used: immunoSEQ multiplex PCR; TCRdb lists only in-frame clones, some missing. The sample holds under 8,500 clones, roughly 80% seen once. The source material was CD4+ T cells from blood, sampled at baseline. The source is a human donor with classical Hodgkin lymphoma.

Here the CDR3 reads CASSFGFRWEETQYF. The CDR3 DNA follows: TGTGCCAGCAGCTTCGGGTTTAGGTGGGAAGAGACCCAGTACTTC. The rearrangement joins TRBV7-9 to TRBJ2-5; no definite D call. The CDR3 length is 15 residues. V was cut by 3 bases and J by 3 bases, with 14 bases left in between. Germline loops: CDR1 SEHNR, CDR2 FQNEAQ (reference sequence).